Below, 3 T cell receptor beta chains from the same sample are listed, as sequenced in a study of sequential checkpoint blockade in melanoma. Treatment given: randomized to nivolumab then ipilimumab (arm A) or the reverse (arm B). Only in-frame clones appear in the TCRdb table, and some are missing; sequencing was by immunoSEQ multiplex PCR. Of roughly 1,700 clones in the sample, around four fifths were seen once. The sample was CD8+ T cells sorted from blood (inferred from file names), taken from a patient given nivolumab and ipilimumab in sequence. Receptors originate from a human donor with melanoma.

CDR3 sequence (DNA): TGTGCCAGCAGCAGCGGAATCTCAAATGAAAAACTGTTTTTT. This gives the protein CASSSGISNEKLFF. The chain couples TRBV27 to TRBJ1-4; no reliable D call. CDR3 length equals 14 residues. CDR1 is MNHEY, CDR2 SMNVEV, per germline (reference sequence). The germline V and J ends were trimmed by 6 bases and 5 bases, with 13 bases remaining between them.

The chain employs TRBV21-1 and TRBJ2-7; TRBD1 is the table's D call and was not checked against the DNA. TRBV21-1 is a pseudogene. The CDR3 has 16 residues. The chain's CDR3 is CASSKVTDRLSYEQYF. CDR3 bases: TGTGCCAGCAGCAAAGTAACGGACAGATTAAGCTACGAGCAGTACTTC.

The gene calls are TRBV5-8 and TRBJ2-2; 9 positions agree with TRBD1. The V segment lost 4 bases and the J segment 6 bases; nucleotides outside the gene matches: 4. The CDR3 consists of 14 residues. CDR1 is SGHTS, CDR2 YDEGEE, per germline. The CDR3 spells CASSLWTGAGELFF. CDR3 nucleotides: TGTGCCAGCAGCCTATGGACAGGGGCCGGGGAGCTGTTTTTT.